Below, 19 T cell receptor beta chains from the same sample are listed, as sequenced in a study of OX40 agonist ivuxolimab in advanced cancers. Libraries were prepared by immunoSEQ multiplex PCR; TCRdb keeps only in-frame clonotypes and omits some of them. The repertoire includes 100,000 to 150,000 clones, 85% to 95% of them detected once, and approximately 0.99% sits in the top ten. The source was CD4+ or CD8+ T cells sorted from blood, collected in a trial of the OX40 agonist ivuxolimab. The receptors shown here come from an adult with an advanced solid tumor such as melanoma, head and neck, liver or kidney cancer.

J is TRBJ2-1 and V is TRBV2, with D possibly TRBD2 on 6 matching bases. The V and J ends lost 4 bases and 6 bases respectively, with 13 bases between them. The germline gives CDR1 SNHLY, CDR2 FYNNEI. The CDR3 sequence is 14 residues long. The CDR3 region has the DNA TGTGCCAGCAGTGGGCTACTAGCTTCCAATGAGCAGTTCTTC. It specifies CASSGLLASNEQFF.

The CDR3 nucleotides read TGTGCCAGCAGTAGCGGACCGACCGACGAGGCCCAGTACTTC. As protein: CASSSGPTDEAQYF. V and J are TRBV2 and TRBJ2-5; a possible D gene is TRBD2 (5 bases). This CDR3 is 14 amino acids long. V lost 5 bases and J 9 bases, leaving 19 bases between the germline ends. CDR1 and CDR2 (germline): SNHLY, FYNNEI.

The chain links TRBV11-3 to TRBJ2-5, with TRBD1 matching over 7 bases. V lost 1 base and J lost 4; bases outside the gene matches: 6. The germline V gene has CDR1 SGHNT and CDR2 YENEEA. CDR3 length equals 15 residues. The CDR3 DNA follows: TGTGCCAGCAGCTTAGGAGGGGACAGAGGAGAGACCCAGTACTTC. Protein sequence: CASSLGGDRGETQYF. The variable domain in full, completed from reference TRBV11-3 and TRBJ2-5, reads EAGVVQSPRYKIIEKKQPVAFWCNPISGHNTLYWYLQNLGQGPELLIRYENEEAVDDSQLPKDRFSAERLKGVDSTLKIQPAELGDSAVYLCASSLGGDRGETQYFGPGTRLLVL.

V usage is TRBV7-8 and J usage is TRBJ1-2; D might be TRBD1 (5 bases). V was clipped by 5 bases and J by 4 bases, with 14 bases between them. Germline V gene lookup returns CDR1 SGHVS and CDR2 FQNEAQ. The length of the CDR3 is 14 residues. Here the CDR3 DNA reads TGTGCCAGCAGCACAAATCGGGGGGTCTATGGCTACACCTTC. Translating it yields CASSTNRGVYGYTF.

This clone was seen only once. This rearrangement joins TRBV5-1 to TRBJ1-1, with 9 bases that match TRBD1. Looked up from germline, CDR1 is SGHRS and CDR2 is YFSETQ. V was pared by 0 bases and J by 10 bases, with 7 bases of the junction left unmatched. The CDR3 consists of 14 residues. CDR3 nucleotide sequence: TGCGCCAGCAGCTTGGAATTGGGACAGGGCGCAGCTTTCTTT. This codes for CASSLELGQGAAFF.

The chain combines TRBV28 with TRBJ1-6, with 11 bases matching TRBD1. The trim removed 7 bases at V and 7 bases at J, leaving 12 bases unmatched. The length of the CDR3 is 17 residues. In germline, CDR1 is MDHEN, CDR2 SYDVKM. This CDR3 reads CASTPGGQGASNSPLHF. The CDR3 nucleotides read TGTGCCAGCACCCCGGGAGGACAGGGGGCTTCGAATTCACCCCTCCACTTT. Full variable domain (rest looked up from reference TRBV28 and TRBJ1-6): DVKVTQSSRYLVKRTGEKVFLECVQDMDHENMFWYRQDPGLGLRLIYFSYDVKMKEKGDIPEGYSVSREKKERFSLILESASTNQTSMYLCASTPGGQGASNSPLHFGNGTRLTVT.

J is TRBJ1-6 and V is TRBV5-1; TRBD1 matches at 7 bases. This CDR3 has 16 amino acids. V lost 1 base to trimming and J lost 7 bases; unmatched junction nucleotides: 8. CDR1 is SGHRS and CDR2 is YFSETQ in the germline V gene. CDR3 bases: TGCGCCAGCAGCTTGTTTGTGACAGGGTTCAATTCACCCCTCCACTTT. Protein: CASSLFVTGFNSPLHF.

The CDR3 DNA follows: TGTGCCAGCTCACCAGTAGGGGATGGAAACACCATATATTTT. Translation gives CASSPVGDGNTIYF. The chain carries TRBV18 and TRBJ1-3, with a weak D call TRBD1 (5 bases). V lost 2 bases and J lost 3, with 8 bases in between. This CDR3 region has 14 residues. Germline CDR1 and CDR2: KGHSH and LQKENI. The full variable domain, in which reference TRBV18 and TRBJ1-3 provide the parts outside the CDR3, is NAGVMQNPRHLVRRRGQEARLRCSPMKGHSHVYWYRQLPEEGLKFMVYLQKENIIDESGMPKERFSAEFPKEGPSILRIQQVVRGDSAAYFCASSPVGDGNTIYFGEGSWLTVV.

The chain carries TRBV7-9 and TRBJ1-6; D unclear. With 3 bases removed from V and 4 bases from J, the gap between germline ends came to 7 bases. The CDR3 has 14 amino acids. From germline, CDR1 is SEHNR and CDR2 FQNEAQ (reference sequence). DNA for the CDR3: TGTGCCAGCAGCTTTGGGCAGTATAATTCACCCCTCCACTTT. The encoded protein is CASSFGQYNSPLHF.

This clone was observed a few times. The chain employs TRBV6-6 and TRBJ1-1; D is possibly TRBD1 (6 bases). The CDR3 loop spans 12 amino acids. Trimming removed 7 bases at V and 7 bases at J, with 13 bases between. From germline, CDR1 is MNHNY and CDR2 SVGAGI (reference sequence). CDR3 sequence reads: CASTEQGFEAFF. The CDR3 nucleotides are TGTGCCAGCACCGAGCAGGGGTTTGAAGCTTTCTTT.

The rearrangement uses TRBV6-5 and TRBJ2-5, with no clear D. The CDR3 is 13 residues long. The germline CDR1 and CDR2 sequences are MNHEY and SVGAGI. V was clipped by 6 bases and J by 2 bases, with 10 bases between them. The CDR3 region has the DNA TGTGCCAGCAGCCCCGACATACAAGAGACCCAGTACTTC. Translating it yields CASSPDIQETQYF.

The chain employs TRBV7-9 and TRBJ2-1; D is undetermined. The ends were cut back, 6 bases at V and 4 bases at J, with 4 bases in the middle. The CDR3 totals 11 residues. Germline loops: CDR1 SEHNR, CDR2 FQNEAQ (reference sequence). The CDR3 loop is CASRSYNEQFF. In DNA form, the CDR3 reads TGTGCCAGCAGATCTTACAATGAGCAGTTCTTC.

This chain joins TRBV6-1 and TRBJ1-1, with D perhaps TRBD1 (6 bases). The V gene's germline CDR1 is MNHNS and CDR2 SASEGT. V dropped 6 bases and J dropped 7 bases, with 21 bases sitting between them. This CDR3 has 15 amino acids. The CDR3: CASSSVNVLDSEAFF. The CDR3 region has the DNA TGTGCCAGCAGCTCCGTAAACGTGCTGGACAGTGAAGCTTTCTTT.

The rearrangement links TRBV6-1 to TRBJ2-5; TRBD1 agrees at 8 bases. The germline CDR1 and CDR2 sequences are MNHNS and SASEGT. The CDR3 is 13 residues long. V lost 7 bases to trimming and J lost 5 bases; unmatched junction nucleotides: 6. CDR3 sequence reads: CASNRRQGETQYF. In DNA, the CDR3 is TGTGCCAGCAATAGAAGACAGGGGGAGACCCAGTACTTC.

This clone appeared once. The chain joins TRBV12-1 to TRBJ2-7; the table's D call TRBD2 went unverified against the DNA. TRBV12-1 is a known pseudogene. The CDR3 is made up of 17 amino acids. CDR3: CASSFIICDSPDYEQYF. The CDR3 bases are TGTGCCAGCAGCTTTATTATTTGTGACTCTCCAGACTACGAGCAGTACTTC.

The CDR3 is CASTKGGGLQPQHF. The CDR3 DNA is TGTGCCAGTACCAAAGGAGGGGGCTTACAGCCCCAGCATTTT. The J gene is TRBJ1-5, the V gene TRBV19, with 7 bases that match TRBD1. Germline CDR1 and CDR2: LNHDA and SQIVND (reference sequence). CDR3 length: 14 amino acids. J gave up 7 bases and V 7 bases, and 10 bases lay outside the gene matches. Drawing the rest from reference TRBV19 and TRBJ1-5, the complete variable domain is DGGITQSPKYLFRKEGQNVTLSCEQNLNHDAMYWYRQDPGQGLRLIYYSQIVNDFQKGDIAEGYSVSREKKESFPLTVTSAQKNPTAFYLCASTKGGGLQPQHFGDGTRLSIL.

The chain employs TRBV10-3 and TRBJ1-1; the D is unclear. Per the germline V gene, CDR1 is ENHRY and CDR2 is SYGVKD. This CDR3 contains 17 residues. V lost 7 bases and J lost 0, with 21 bases in between. The CDR3: CAITGSKGGWMNTEAFF. The CDR3 nucleotides read TGTGCCATCACGGGATCTAAGGGAGGATGGATGAACACTGAAGCTTTCTTT.

V gene TRBV5-1 combines with J gene TRBJ2-3, with no clear D. CDR3 length equals 14 residues. The V end was cut by 4 bases, the J end by 1 base, with 10 bases between. Germline loops: CDR1 SGHRS, CDR2 YFSETQ. The CDR3, as DNA: TGCGCCAGCAGCCCGGGCGGCGGCACAGATACGCAGTATTTT. Encoded protein: CASSPGGGTDTQYF.

The chain uses TRBV7-2 and TRBJ2-1; TRBD1 is a possible D gene (6 bases). The CDR3 totals 17 residues. CDR1 SGHTA and CDR2 FQGNSA come from the germline V gene. V lost 3 bases, J lost 0 bases, and 15 bases lay in between. In DNA form, the CDR3 reads TGTGCCAGCAGCTTCGGACCAGGGGCGGGCTCCTACAATGAGCAGTTCTTC. Protein sequence: CASSFGPGAGSYNEQFF.